Given below is one TCR beta chain in context. These data come from a study of blood T cell repertoires in COVID-19. Sequencing was performed with immunoSEQ multiplex PCR; in TCRdb, only in-frame clones are kept and a portion is missing. The data contain around 80,000 clones, around 86% of them seen just once; the ten biggest clones take up approximately 8.1%. The sequence came from a man of 80 years or more with active or convalescent COVID-19. Sequenced: peripheral blood.

CDR3 sequence: CASSDHRANEKLFF. The CDR3 coding sequence is TGTGCCAGCTCAGACCACAGGGCTAATGAAAAACTGTTTTTT. V usage is TRBV19 and J usage is TRBJ1-4, with D possibly matching TRBD1 (6 bases). Deletions cut 9 bases from V and 3 bases from J, with 14 bases between. CDR1 LNHDA and CDR2 SQIVND come from the germline V gene (reference sequence). CDR3 size: 14 residues.